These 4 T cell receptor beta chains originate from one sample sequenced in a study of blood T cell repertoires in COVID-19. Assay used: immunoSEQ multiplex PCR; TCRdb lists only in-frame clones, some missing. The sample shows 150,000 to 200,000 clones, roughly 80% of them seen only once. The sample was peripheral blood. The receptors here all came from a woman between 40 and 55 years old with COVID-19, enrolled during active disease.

CDR3 DNA: TGTGCCAGCAGTGCAGAACAGGGAAGGAACACTGAAGCTTTCTTT. This gives the protein CASSAEQGRNTEAFF. J is TRBJ1-1 and V is TRBV25-1; TRBD1 might be the D (6 bases). Trimming removed 4 bases from V and 1 base from J, with 13 bases in between. The CDR3 sequence is 15 residues long. The germline CDR1 and CDR2 sequences are MGHDK and SYGVNS.

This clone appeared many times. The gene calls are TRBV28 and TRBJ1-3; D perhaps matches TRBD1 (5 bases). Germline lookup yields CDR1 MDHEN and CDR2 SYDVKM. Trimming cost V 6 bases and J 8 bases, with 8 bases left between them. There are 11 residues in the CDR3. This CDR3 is CASRIGDTIYF. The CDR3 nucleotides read TGTGCCAGCAGAATAGGGGACACCATATATTTT.

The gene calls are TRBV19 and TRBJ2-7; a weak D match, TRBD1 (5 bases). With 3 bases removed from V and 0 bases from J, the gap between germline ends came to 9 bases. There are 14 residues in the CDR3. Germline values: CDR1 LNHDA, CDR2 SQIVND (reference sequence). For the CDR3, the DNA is TGTGCCAGTAGTATTTCAGGGTACTCCTACGAGCAGTACTTC. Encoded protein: CASSISGYSYEQYF.

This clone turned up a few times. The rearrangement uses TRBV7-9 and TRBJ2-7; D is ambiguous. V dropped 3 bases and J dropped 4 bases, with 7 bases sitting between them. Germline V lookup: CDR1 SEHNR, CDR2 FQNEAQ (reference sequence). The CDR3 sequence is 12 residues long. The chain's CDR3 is CASSLGSYEQYF. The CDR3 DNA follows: TGTGCCAGCAGCTTGGGCAGTTACGAGCAGTACTTC. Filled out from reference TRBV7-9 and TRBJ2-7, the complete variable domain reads DTGVSQNPRHKITKRGQNVTFRCDPISEHNRLYWYRQTLGQGPEFLTYFQNEAQLEKSRLLSDRFSAERPKGSFSTLEIQRTEQGDSAMYLCASSLGSYEQYFGPGTRLTVT.